The 4 T cell receptor beta chains presented below share a single source sample, sequenced in a study of blood T cell repertoires in COVID-19. Method: immunoSEQ multiplex PCR; TCRdb's copy keeps in-frame clones and lacks some. This table has 40,000 or so clones, around 83% appearing once. Sequencing input: peripheral blood. The receptors were sampled from a human donor in a cohort sampled during active COVID-19.

V gene TRBV20-1 combines with J gene TRBJ2-2, with D possibly TRBD2 on 7 matching bases. This CDR3 contains 12 residues. V was clipped by 3 bases and J by 9 bases, with 11 bases between them. Looked up from germline, CDR1 is DFQATT and CDR2 is SNEGSKA (reference sequence). The CDR3 is CSASSGGWELFF. Here the CDR3 DNA reads TGCAGTGCTAGTTCGGGGGGCTGGGAGCTGTTTTTT.

This clone was counted a single time. The chain has TRBV7-9 and TRBJ2-7; 7 bases line up with TRBD1. The germline gives CDR1 SEHNR, CDR2 FQNEAQ (reference sequence). The CDR3 consists of 17 residues. J lost 1 base, V lost 5 bases, and 14 bases had no gene match. CDR3 loop: CASSPDRVGLRSYEQYF. CDR3 DNA: TGTGCCAGCAGCCCAGACAGGGTAGGGTTGCGGTCCTACGAGCAGTACTTC.

The rearrangement uses TRBV18 and TRBJ2-5; D perhaps matches TRBD1 (6 bases). CDR3 size: 15 residues. V lost 3 bases and J lost 1, with 12 bases in between. Germline-derived CDR1 and CDR2 are KGHSH and LQKENI. The CDR3 is CASSPRRQAQETQYF. The CDR3 nucleotides read TGTGCCAGCTCACCTCGGCGACAGGCCCAAGAGACCCAGTACTTC. Complete variable domain (other parts from reference TRBV18 and TRBJ2-5): NAGVMQNPRHLVRRRGQEARLRCSPMKGHSHVYWYRQLPEEGLKFMVYLQKENIIDESGMPKERFSAEFPKEGPSILRIQQVVRGDSAAYFCASSPRRQAQETQYFGPGTRLLVL.

The CDR3 nucleotides read TGCGCCAGCAGTAAAGCCCTTAGCGGGGGGGCCACAGATACGCAGTATTTT. It encodes CASSKALSGGATDTQYF. J is TRBJ2-3 and V is TRBV10-1; TRBD2 agrees at 11 bases. The CDR3 has 17 amino acids. The germline V gene encodes CDR1 WNHNN and CDR2 SYGVQD (reference sequence). V shed 5 bases and J 2 bases; nucleotides not matched to a gene: 9.